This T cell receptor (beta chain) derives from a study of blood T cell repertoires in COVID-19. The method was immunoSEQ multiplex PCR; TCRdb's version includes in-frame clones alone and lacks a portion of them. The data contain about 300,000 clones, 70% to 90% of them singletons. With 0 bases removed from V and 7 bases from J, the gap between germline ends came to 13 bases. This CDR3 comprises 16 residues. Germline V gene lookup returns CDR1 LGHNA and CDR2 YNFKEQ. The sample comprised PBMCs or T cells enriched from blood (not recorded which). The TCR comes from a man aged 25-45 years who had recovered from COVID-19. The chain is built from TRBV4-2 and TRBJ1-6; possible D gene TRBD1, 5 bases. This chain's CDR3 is CASSQDGAGRNSPLHF. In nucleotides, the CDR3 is TGTGCCAGCAGCCAAGATGGGGCAGGGCGAAATTCACCCCTCCACTTT.